Listed below are T cell receptor beta chains from one sample, sequenced in a study of blood T cell repertoires in COVID-19. TCRdb's copy holds only in-frame clones and misses some; the assay was immunoSEQ multiplex PCR. The sample includes about 120,000 clones, roughly nine tenths of them seen just once. The material sequenced was peripheral blood. These receptor sequences come from a man in his fifties or sixties with COVID-19, enrolled during active disease. The CDR3 runs from the conserved cysteine through the conserved F or W. A D gene is named only where the DNA matches it firmly. Rows may omit the clone size; those that give it use once, few, many or a size class.

size	J	V	D	DNA	CDR3
.	TRBJ2-2	TRBV6-2/TRBV6-3	.	TGTGCCAGCAGTTACGACAGCTCGAACACCGGGGAGCTGTTTTTT	CASSYDSSNTGELFF
.	TRBJ1-1	TRBV20-1	.	TGCAGCCCGAGCTCCGGTTCGCGAGCTTTCTTT	CSPSSGSRAFF
.	TRBJ2-1	TRBV10-1	TRBD2	TGCGCCAGCAGTCCACTCTCTAGCGGGAGAAACAATGAGCAGTTCTTC	CASSPLSSGRNNEQFF
.	TRBJ2-5	TRBV27	TRBD2	TGTGCCAGCAGTCTCGGGACTAGCGTTGGGGAGACCCAGTACTTC	CASSLGTSVGETQYF
.	TRBJ2-2	TRBV3-1/TRBV3-2	TRBD2	TGTGCCAGCAGCCAATACACGGGAGGGTTGAACACCGGGGAGCTGTTTTTT	CASSQYTGGLNTGELFF
.	TRBJ2-3	TRBV10-3	TRBD1	TGTGCCATCAGCCGACAGGGGCCCCCGCAGTATTTT	CAISRQGPPQYF
once	TRBJ1-4	TRBV12-3/TRBV12-4	.	TGTGCCAGCAGCGAGAATGAAAAACTGTTTTTT	CASSENEKLFF
.	TRBJ2-7	TRBV28	TRBD1	TGTGCCAGCAGTTCTCAGGGGGTCCCCTACGAGCAGTACTTC	CASSSQGVPYEQYF
few	TRBJ1-5	TRBV28	.	TGTGCCAGCACCCCCCTGACGGGTAATCAGCCCCAGCATTTT	CASTPLTGNQPQHF
.	TRBJ1-5	TRBV6-1	.	TGTGCCAGCAGTGAAGGCGAACGTCAGCCCCAGCATTTT	CASSEGERQPQHF
.	TRBJ2-1	TRBV2	.	TGTGCCAGCAGGAGGGATGAGGGTAACGATGAGCAGTTCTTC	CASRRDEGNDEQFF
once	TRBJ1-1	TRBV12-3/TRBV12-4	.	TGTGCCAGCAGTCCGGCCCGGGGCACTGAAGCTTTCTTT	CASSPARGTEAFF
once	TRBJ2-1	TRBV14	TRBD2	TGTGCCAGCAGCCAAGAATTGGCTAGCGGCCTTAATGAGCAGTTCTTC	CASSQELASGLNEQFF
.	TRBJ2-1	TRBV7-6	TRBD2	TGTGCCAGCAGCTTAGGGGGCGCGGGAGGGAGCTCCTACAATGAGCAGTTCTTC	CASSLGGAGGSSYNEQFF
.	TRBJ2-5	TRBV12-5	.	TGTGCTAGTGGTCTGGACAGCCAAGAGACCCAGTACTTC	CASGLDSQETQYF
few	TRBJ2-2	TRBV18	TRBD2	TGTGCCAGCTCACCCGGGACTAGAACCGGGGAGCTGTTTTTT	CASSPGTRTGELFF
.	TRBJ1-4	TRBV18	.	TGTGCCAGCTCACCAAAAACTACAGGAGACAATGAAAAACTGTTTTTT	CASSPKTTGDNEKLFF
.	TRBJ2-5	TRBV11-3	.	TGTGCCAGCAGCCACGGGGAGACCCAGTACTTC	CASSHGETQYF